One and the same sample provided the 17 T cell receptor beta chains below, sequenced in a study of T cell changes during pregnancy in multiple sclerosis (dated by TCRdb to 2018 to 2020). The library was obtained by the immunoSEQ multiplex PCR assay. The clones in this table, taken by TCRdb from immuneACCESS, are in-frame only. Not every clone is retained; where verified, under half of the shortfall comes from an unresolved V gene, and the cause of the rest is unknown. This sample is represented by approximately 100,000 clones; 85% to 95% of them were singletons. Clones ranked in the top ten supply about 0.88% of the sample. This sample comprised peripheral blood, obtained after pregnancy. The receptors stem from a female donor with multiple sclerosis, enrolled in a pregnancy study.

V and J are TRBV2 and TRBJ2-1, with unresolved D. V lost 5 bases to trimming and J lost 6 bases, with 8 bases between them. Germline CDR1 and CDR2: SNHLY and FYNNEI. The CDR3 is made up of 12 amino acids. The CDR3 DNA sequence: TGTGCCAGCAGTAGGCTAGTCAATGAGCAGTTCTTC. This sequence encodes CASSRLVNEQFF.

The CDR3 DNA reads TGTGCCAGCACATGGGACAGATTAAACACTGAAGCTTTCTTT. Encoded protein: CASTWDRLNTEAFF. The chain combines TRBV2 with TRBJ1-1, with 7 bases aligning to TRBD1. This CDR3 spans 14 amino acids. Trimming cost V 7 bases and J 2 bases; bases outside gene matches: 7. From germline, CDR1 is SNHLY and CDR2 FYNNEI.

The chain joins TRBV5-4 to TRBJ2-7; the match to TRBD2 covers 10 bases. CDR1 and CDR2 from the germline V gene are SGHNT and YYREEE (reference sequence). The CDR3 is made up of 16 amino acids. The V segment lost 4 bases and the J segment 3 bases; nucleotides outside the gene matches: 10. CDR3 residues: CASSATRTSGGYEQYF. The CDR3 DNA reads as TGTGCCAGCAGCGCGACTAGGACTAGCGGTGGCTACGAGCAGTACTTC.

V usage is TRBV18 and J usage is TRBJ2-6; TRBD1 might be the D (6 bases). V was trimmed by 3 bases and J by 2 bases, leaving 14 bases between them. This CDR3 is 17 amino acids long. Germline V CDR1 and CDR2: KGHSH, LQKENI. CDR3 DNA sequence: TGTGCCAGCTCACCCTCACAGACAGGAGCTGGGGCCAACGTCCTGACTTTC. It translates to CASSPSQTGAGANVLTF.

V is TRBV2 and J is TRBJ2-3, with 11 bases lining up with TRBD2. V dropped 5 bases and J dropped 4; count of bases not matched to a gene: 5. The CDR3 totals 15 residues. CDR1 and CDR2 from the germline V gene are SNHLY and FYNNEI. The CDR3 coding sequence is TGTGCCAGCAGTATGGGACTAGCGGCCCCAGATACGCAGTATTTT. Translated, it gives CASSMGLAAPDTQYF.

As DNA, the CDR3 is TGCGCCAGCAGCCCCGGGGTCTATAGCAATCAGCCCCAGCATTTT. As protein: CASSPGVYSNQPQHF. The chain links TRBV4-3 to TRBJ1-5; D is ambiguous. Per germline, CDR1 LGHNA and CDR2 YSLEER. V was cut by 4 bases and J by 0 bases, with 10 bases left in between. The CDR3 spans 15 residues.

This CDR3 is CASSLPPQGQGNTEAFF. The CDR3, as DNA: TGTGCCAGCAGCTTACCGCCCCAGGGACAGGGGAACACTGAAGCTTTCTTT. This chain connects TRBV7-3 to TRBJ1-1; 9 bases align to TRBD1. Germline V lookup: CDR1 SGHTA, CDR2 FQGTGA. V shed 2 bases and J 1 base; nucleotides not matched to a gene: 8. The CDR3 contains 17 residues.

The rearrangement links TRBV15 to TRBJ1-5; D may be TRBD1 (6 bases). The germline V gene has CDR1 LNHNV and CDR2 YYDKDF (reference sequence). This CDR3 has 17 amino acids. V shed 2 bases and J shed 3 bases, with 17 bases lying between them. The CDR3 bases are TGTGCCACCAGCAGAACCCAGAAGGGGGAGATCAATCAGCCCCAGCATTTT. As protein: CATSRTQKGEINQPQHF. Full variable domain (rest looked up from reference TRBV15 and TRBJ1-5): DAMVIQNPRYQVTQFGKPVTLSCSQTLNHNVMYWYQQKSSQAPKLLFHYYDKDFNNEADTPDNFQSRRPNTSFCFLDIRSPGLGDTAMYLCATSRTQKGEINQPQHFGDGTRLSIL.

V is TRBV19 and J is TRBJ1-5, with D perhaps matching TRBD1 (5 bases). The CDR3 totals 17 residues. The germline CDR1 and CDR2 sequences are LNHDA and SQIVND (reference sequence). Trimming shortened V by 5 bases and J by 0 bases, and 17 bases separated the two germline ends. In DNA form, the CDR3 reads TGTGCCAGTAGTGTGGCCAGGGCCGCAAATAGCAATCAGCCCCAGCATTTT. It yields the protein CASSVARAANSNQPQHF.

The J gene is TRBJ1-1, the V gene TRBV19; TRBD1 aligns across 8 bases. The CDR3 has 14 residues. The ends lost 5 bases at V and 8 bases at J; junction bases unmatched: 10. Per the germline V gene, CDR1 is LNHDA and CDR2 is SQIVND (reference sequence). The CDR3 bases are TGTGCCAGTAGTTTAAGACAGGGGCCAACGGAAGCTTTCTTT. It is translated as CASSLRQGPTEAFF.

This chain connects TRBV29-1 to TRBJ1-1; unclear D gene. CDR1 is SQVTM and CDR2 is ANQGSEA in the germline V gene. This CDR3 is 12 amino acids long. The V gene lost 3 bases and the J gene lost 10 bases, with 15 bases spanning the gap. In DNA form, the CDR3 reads TGCAGCGTTGATCCCGCCCGGGAGGGAGCTTTCTTT. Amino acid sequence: CSVDPAREGAFF.

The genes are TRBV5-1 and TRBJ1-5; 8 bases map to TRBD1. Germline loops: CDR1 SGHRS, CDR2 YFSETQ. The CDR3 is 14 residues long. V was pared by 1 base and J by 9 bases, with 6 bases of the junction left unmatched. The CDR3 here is CASSLTQGAAPQHF. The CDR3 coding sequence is TGCGCCAGCAGCTTGACCCAGGGGGCAGCGCCCCAGCATTTT.

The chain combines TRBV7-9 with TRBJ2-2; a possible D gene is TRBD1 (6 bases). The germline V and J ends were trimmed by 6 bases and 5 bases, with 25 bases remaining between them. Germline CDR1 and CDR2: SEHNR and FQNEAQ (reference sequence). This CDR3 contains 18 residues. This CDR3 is CASRPSPVAGALTGELFF. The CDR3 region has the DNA TGTGCCAGCAGACCATCCCCGGTGGCAGGGGCCCTTACCGGGGAGCTGTTTTTT.

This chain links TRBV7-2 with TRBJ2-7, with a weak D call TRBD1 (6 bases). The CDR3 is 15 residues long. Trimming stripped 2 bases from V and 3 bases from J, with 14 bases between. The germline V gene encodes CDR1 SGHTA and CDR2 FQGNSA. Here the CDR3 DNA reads TGTGCCAGCAGCTTACGAGGACAGCCGATCTACGAGCAGTACTTC. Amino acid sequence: CASSLRGQPIYEQYF.

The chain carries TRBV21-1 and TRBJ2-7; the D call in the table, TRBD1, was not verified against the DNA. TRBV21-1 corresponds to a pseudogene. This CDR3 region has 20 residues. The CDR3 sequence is CASCSSGTGCWGIVSGEQYF. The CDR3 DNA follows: TGTGCCAGCTGCTCCTCCGGGACAGGGTGTTGGGGTATCGTGTCGGGGGAGCAGTACTTC.

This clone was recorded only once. The CDR3, as DNA: TGCGCCAGCAGCTTGGGGGACAGGGATGACGAAAAACTGTTTTTT. Its protein product is CASSLGDRDDEKLFF. This rearrangement joins TRBV5-1 to TRBJ1-4; 9 nucleotides align to TRBD1. J lost 8 bases, V lost 0 bases, and 5 bases had no gene match. The CDR3 runs 15 residues. CDR1 and CDR2 (germline): SGHRS, YFSETQ.

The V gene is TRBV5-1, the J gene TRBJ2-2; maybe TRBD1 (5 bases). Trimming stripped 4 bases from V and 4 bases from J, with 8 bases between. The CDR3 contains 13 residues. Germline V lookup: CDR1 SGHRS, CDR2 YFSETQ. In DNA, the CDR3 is TGCGCCAGCAGCCTCCAGGGCACCGGGGAGCTGTTTTTT. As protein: CASSLQGTGELFF. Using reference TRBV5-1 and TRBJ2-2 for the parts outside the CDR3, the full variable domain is KAGVTQTPRYLIKTRGQQVTLSCSPISGHRSVSWYQQTPGQGLQFLFEYFSETQRNKGNFPGRFSGRQFSNSRSEMNVSTLELGDSALYLCASSLQGTGELFFGEGSRLTVL.